These 27 T cell receptor beta chains were sequenced from one sample in a study of T-cell reconstitution after alpha-beta-depleted transplantation in children. Library preparation (for TCRbeta) was performed with unique molecular identifiers. TCRdb used MiXCR to reprocess the PCR reads, holding one entry per CDR3 protein. The sample consists of about 590,000 distinct CDR3 sequences, 13% of them appearing once. The specimen comprised PBMCs, mostly from graft donor cells, sampled 360 days after TCRalphabeta/CD19-depleted stem cell transplant. The receptors stem from a male patient under 18 who had a stem cell transplant for acute myeloid leukemia, so the T cells may come from the graft donor.

The chain's CDR3 is CSATKFGTGAYEQYF. DNA for the CDR3: TGCAGTGCTACGAAGTTCGGGACAGGGGCCTACGAGCAGTACTTC. The chain joins TRBV20-1 to TRBJ2-7; 10 positions match TRBD1. Germline V lookup: CDR1 DFQATT, CDR2 SNEGSKA (reference sequence). V shed 4 bases and J 2 bases; nucleotides not matched to a gene: 8. CDR3 length: 15 amino acids.

The rearrangement joins TRBV10-3 to TRBJ2-2; D gene uncertain. Trimming shortened V by 3 bases and J by 6 bases, and 14 bases separated the two germline ends. Germline V gene data show CDR1 as ENHRY and CDR2 as SYGVKD. This CDR3 is 15 amino acids long. The CDR3 DNA sequence: TGTGCCATCAGTGAAGCCGGGTTCGGAGCCGGGGAGCTGTTTTTT. This gives the protein CAISEAGFGAGELFF.

This clonotype was observed a few times. This chain links TRBV4-2 with TRBJ1-4; D unresolved. This CDR3 is 19 amino acids long. Germline loops: CDR1 LGHNA, CDR2 YNFKEQ. V lost 8 bases to trimming and J lost 0 bases, with 25 bases between them. The chain's CDR3 is CASQPSGRSRSATNEKLFF. The CDR3 bases are TGTGCCAGCCAGCCTTCAGGCCGTAGTCGGAGTGCAACTAATGAAAAACTGTTTTTT.

The chain uses TRBV12-3 or TRBV12-4 and TRBJ2-7, with a tentative D call TRBD2 (6 bases). V was clipped by 6 bases and J by 3 bases, with 15 bases between them. There are 14 residues in the CDR3. The CDR3 loop reads CASSPGTVVYEQYF. The CDR3 DNA sequence: TGTGCCAGCAGCCCCGGGACTGTAGTCTACGAGCAGTACTTC.

There are a few counts of this clonotype. CDR3 region: CATQPNLAGTGELFF. DNA of the CDR3: TGCGCCACCCAACCCAATCTAGCAGGCACCGGGGAGCTGTTTTTT. The V gene is TRBV5-1, the J gene TRBJ2-2; TRBD2 is a possible D gene (5 bases). Germline loops: CDR1 SGHRS, CDR2 YFSETQ. V was cut by 9 bases and J by 4 bases, with 19 bases left in between. The CDR3 length is 15 residues.

The J gene is TRBJ2-5, the V gene TRBV14; D is ambiguous. The CDR3 has 16 amino acids. V dropped 3 bases and J dropped 1 base, with 15 bases sitting between them. Germline V gene data show CDR1 as SGHDN and CDR2 as FVKESK. CDR3 amino acids: CASSQMDGYFQETQYF. The CDR3 nucleotides are TGTGCCAGCAGCCAGATGGATGGGTACTTCCAAGAGACCCAGTACTTC.

This rearrangement joins TRBV29-1 to TRBJ2-7; 9 nucleotides agree with TRBD1. In germline, CDR1 is SQVTM, CDR2 ANQGSEA. Trimming cost V 6 bases and J 6 bases; bases outside gene matches: 9. The CDR3 is 13 amino acids. The CDR3 region has the DNA TGCAGCGTCCGTCGGGACAGGGCTGGCGAGCAGTACTTC. It is translated as CSVRRDRAGEQYF.

This clonotype was found a few times. The DNA for the CDR3 is TGTGCCAGCAGCATGGGGACTCCGAACACCGGGGAGCTGTTTTTT. This translates into CASSMGTPNTGELFF. V and J are TRBV7-2 and TRBJ2-2; D is perhaps TRBD2 (6 bases). The CDR3 is made up of 15 amino acids. The germline gives CDR1 SGHTA, CDR2 FQGNSA. V lost 5 bases and J 0 bases, leaving 10 bases between the germline ends.

The V and J genes are TRBV28 and TRBJ1-5; D is unresolved. Between the trimmed V and J ends, which lost 8 bases and 3 bases, there was a span of 8 bases. Per the germline V gene, CDR1 is MDHEN and CDR2 is SYDVKM. The CDR3 loop spans 12 amino acids. The CDR3, as DNA: TGTGCCAGCGCCAACCCCAATCAGCCCCAGCATTTT. This gives the protein CASANPNQPQHF.

This chain connects TRBV10-3 to TRBJ1-1, with a weak D call TRBD1 (6 bases). Germline V gene sequence: CDR1 ENHRY, CDR2 SYGVKD. The germline V and J ends were trimmed by 10 bases and 4 bases, with 22 bases remaining between them. The CDR3 consists of 15 residues. CDR3 sequence: CATGGEQGRGTEAFF. The CDR3 DNA sequence: TGTGCCACGGGTGGGGAACAGGGCCGGGGCACTGAAGCTTTCTTT.

This chain connects TRBV7-6 to TRBJ2-5; D is possibly TRBD1 (6 bases). The V gene lost 4 bases and the J gene lost 7 bases, with 22 bases spanning the gap. The CDR3 has 16 residues. Germline V gene data show CDR1 as SGHVS and CDR2 as FNYEAQ. The CDR3 nucleotides read TGTGCCAGCAGCTCCCCGGGACACGGAGGCGTAGGGACCCAGTACTTC. Its protein product is CASSSPGHGGVGTQYF.

This clonotype has ten or more counts. V gene TRBV6-1 combines with J gene TRBJ1-3; tentatively, D is TRBD1 (5 bases). Germline CDR1 is MNHNS and CDR2 is SASEGT. V shed 9 bases and J shed 3 bases, with 15 bases lying between them. This CDR3 contains 14 residues. In DNA form, the CDR3 reads TGTGCCAGGCGACGGGGCCTGGGTGGAAACACCATATATTTT. The encoded protein is CARRRGLGGNTIYF.

The gene calls are TRBV7-8 and TRBJ2-1; 10 bases are shared with TRBD1. The CDR3 is 18 amino acids. Germline CDR1 reads SGHVS; CDR2 reads FQNEAQ. Trimming cost V 4 bases and J 6 bases; bases outside gene matches: 15. The CDR3 spells CASSSYTIGTGVTNEQFF. The CDR3 region has the DNA TGTGCCAGCAGCTCCTATACCATCGGGACAGGGGTTACCAATGAGCAGTTCTTC.

Of note for this clonotype: The limits of the CDR3 on the DNA are not certain, so only TCRdb's listed CDR3 is given. The chain has TRBV21-1 and TRBJ2-7; the table's D call of TRBD1 was not tested on the DNA. TRBV21-1 is termed a pseudogene. The CDR3 is 16 amino acids long, termini counted. This CDR3 reads CASSKRVGRGIYEQYF.

This chain uses TRBV29-1 with TRBJ2-2; 13 bases fit TRBD2. CDR1 and CDR2 (germline): SQVTM, ANQGSEA. This CDR3 is built from 18 residues. The junction had 12 bases not matched to a gene; V was cut back by 4 bases and J by 4 bases. The CDR3 sequence: CSVGGLAGLPRGTGELFF. CDR3 bases: TGCAGCGTTGGGGGACTAGCGGGACTCCCTCGGGGCACCGGGGAGCTGTTTTTT.

The chain combines TRBV30 with TRBJ1-2; D is possibly TRBD1 (6 bases). This CDR3 is built from 13 residues. V dropped 1 base and J dropped 7 bases, with 13 bases sitting between them. Germline V gene sequence: CDR1 GTSNPN, CDR2 SVGIG (reference sequence). This CDR3 is CAWSGQVLSGYTF. The CDR3 nucleotides are TGTGCCTGGAGTGGACAGGTCCTTAGTGGCTACACCTTC.

The V and J genes are TRBV4-3 and TRBJ2-7, with a possible D match to TRBD2 (6 bases). This CDR3 has 14 residues. The V end was cut by 4 bases, the J end by 6 bases, with 16 bases between. Germline V gives CDR1 LGHNA, CDR2 YSLEER. The CDR3: CASSPRRFGGEQYF. The CDR3 DNA sequence: TGCGCCAGCAGCCCCCGGCGATTCGGGGGCGAGCAGTACTTC.

This clonotype was picked up a small number of times. This rearrangement joins TRBV5-1 to TRBJ1-4; D gene ambiguous. Germline assignment: CDR1 SGHRS and CDR2 YFSETQ. This CDR3 comprises 14 residues. V lost 0 bases and J lost 7, with 10 bases in between. CDR3 residues: CASSLEAYGEKLFF. The CDR3 region has the DNA TGCGCCAGCAGCTTGGAGGCTTATGGTGAAAAACTGTTTTTT.

This clonotype appeared many times. The chain combines TRBV6-2 or TRBV6-3 with TRBJ2-7, with 7 bases lining up with TRBD2. V gave up 0 bases and J gave up 0 bases; unmatched junction bases: 2. The CDR3 extends over 15 amino acids. Germline V gene sequence: CDR1 MNHEY, CDR2 SVGEGT. CDR3: CASSYSGTTSYEQYF. CDR3 sequence (DNA): TGTGCCAGCAGTTACTCGGGGACTACCTCCTACGAGCAGTACTTC.

In nucleotides, the CDR3 is TGTGCCAGTAGGAGACTAGCAGAAGAGACCCAGTACTTC. Protein product: CASRRLAEETQYF. V gene TRBV19 combines with J gene TRBJ2-5, with 7 bases fitting TRBD2. The CDR3 runs to 13 residues. Unmatched junction bases numbered 4, after V lost 6 bases and J lost 3 bases. Germline lookup yields CDR1 LNHDA and CDR2 SQIVND (reference sequence).

Notes on this clonotype: A much larger clone lies a single base off, so this may be a read error. CDR3 region: CTSSWDRVADTQYF. The CDR3 nucleotides are TGTACCAGCAGCTGGGACAGGGTTGCCGATACGCAGTATTTT. The chain employs TRBV7-2 and TRBJ2-3, with 9 bases lining up with TRBD1. Per the germline V gene, CDR1 is SGHTA and CDR2 is FQGNSA. V lost 4 bases and J lost 6; bases outside the gene matches: 5. CDR3 length equals 14 residues.

This clonotype appeared a few times. CDR3 sequence: CASSPLTGFGEQYF. Written as DNA, the CDR3 is TGTGCCAGCAGTCCCTTAACAGGGTTCGGAGAGCAGTACTTC. This sequence joins TRBV2 and TRBJ2-7, with D tentatively TRBD1 (6 bases). The CDR3 covers 14 residues. Germline V CDR1 and CDR2: SNHLY, FYNNEI. V dropped 5 bases and J dropped 7 bases, with 18 bases sitting between them.

Many counts were recorded for this clonotype. This chain joins TRBV29-1 and TRBJ2-1; D is unresolved. Germline V CDR1 and CDR2: SQVTM, ANQGSEA. The CDR3 extends over 11 amino acids. Deletions cut 2 bases from V and 6 bases from J, with 5 bases between. This chain's CDR3 is CSVESVNEQFF. The CDR3 bases are TGCAGCGTTGAATCAGTCAATGAGCAGTTCTTC.

This clonotype was recorded a few times. The CDR3 end shows no conserved phenylalanine or tryptophan, and so a read error is likely. The DNA is omitted, as the CDR3 cannot be located on it reliably, and the CDR3 follows TCRdb's listing. J is TRBJ2-7 and V is TRBV12-3 or TRBV12-4. From its first to its last residue, the CDR3 has 13 amino acids. This chain's CDR3 is CASSLGQGMPVLL.

The rearrangement joins TRBV12-3 or TRBV12-4 to TRBJ1-5; D unclear. The ends were cut back, 1 base at V and 3 bases at J, with 10 bases in the middle. The CDR3 has 15 amino acids. The DNA for the CDR3 is TGTGCCAGCAGTTTAGAGGGCTTGCTCAATCAGCCCCAGCATTTT. Protein product: CASSLEGLLNQPQHF.

This clonotype was counted once. A read error is possible here, since a much larger clone lies one base away. CDR3 region: CASSQDRSSGRAGCNEQFF. CDR3 sequence (DNA): TGCGCCAGCAGCCAAGATAGGTCTAGCGGGAGAGCAGGCTGCAATGAGCAGTTCTTC. The rearrangement joins TRBV4-3 to TRBJ2-1; 10 nucleotides align to TRBD2. After removal of 0 bases from V and 6 bases from J, the junction contained 14 bases not matched to a gene. Germline-derived CDR1 and CDR2 are LGHNA and YSLEER. This CDR3 is 19 amino acids long.

The chain joins TRBV28 to TRBJ2-2; D is unresolved. The germline V and J ends were trimmed by 6 bases and 5 bases, with 16 bases remaining between them. In germline, CDR1 is MDHEN, CDR2 SYDVKM. This CDR3 has 15 residues. The CDR3 loop is CASSLDSRWTGELFF. CDR3 sequence (DNA): TGTGCCAGCAGCCTCGACTCCCGATGGACCGGGGAGCTGTTTTTT.